This TCR beta chain was profiled in a study of cytotoxic CD8 clonotypes in ibrutinib-treated CLL. General study results and limits: Baseline clonality exceeded age-matched healthy donors and tracked circulating CD8+ T-cell counts.

Extraction of around 1.9 micrograms of genomic DNA from cryopreserved PBMCs supplied material for TCR beta libraries. Germline V gene data show CDR1 as MGHRA and CDR2 as YSYEKL. V gave up 2 bases and J gave up 5 bases, with 15 bases separating them. The CDR3 extends over 15 amino acids. Some clones are missing from TCRdb's copy, which holds only in-frame ones; the method was immunoSEQ multiplex PCR. The table has 300,000 to 400,000 clones, roughly 67% seen once. About this clone itself: Antigen unknown.

This sequence joins TRBV4-1 and TRBJ2-5, with a weak D call TRBD2 (5 bases). The sequence was obtained from a human donor with chronic lymphocytic leukemia. The input for sequencing was PBMCs, taken after 36 months of ibrutinib treatment. In DNA, the CDR3 is TGCGCCAGCAGCCAAACCCGGGATAGGTGGGAGACCCAGTACTTC. This translates into CASSQTRDRWETQYF.